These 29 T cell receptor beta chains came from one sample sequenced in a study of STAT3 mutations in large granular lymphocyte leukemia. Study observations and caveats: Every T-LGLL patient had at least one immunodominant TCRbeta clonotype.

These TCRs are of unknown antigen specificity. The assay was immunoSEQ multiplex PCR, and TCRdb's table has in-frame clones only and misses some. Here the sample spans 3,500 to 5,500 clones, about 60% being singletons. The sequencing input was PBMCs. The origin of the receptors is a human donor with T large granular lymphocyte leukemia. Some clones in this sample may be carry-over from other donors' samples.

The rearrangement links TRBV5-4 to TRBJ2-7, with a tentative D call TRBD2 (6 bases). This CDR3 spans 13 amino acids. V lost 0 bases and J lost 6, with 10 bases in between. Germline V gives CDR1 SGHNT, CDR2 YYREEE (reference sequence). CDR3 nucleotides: TGTGCCAGCAGCTTGGGGGGGAGGACCGAGCAGTACTTC. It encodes CASSLGGRTEQYF.

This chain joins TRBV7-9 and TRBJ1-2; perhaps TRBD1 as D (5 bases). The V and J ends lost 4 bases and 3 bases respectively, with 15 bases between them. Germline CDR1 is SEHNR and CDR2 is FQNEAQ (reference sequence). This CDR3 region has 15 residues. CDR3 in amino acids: CASSWDGGVDYGYTF. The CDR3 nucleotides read TGTGCCAGCAGCTGGGACGGGGGGGTAGACTATGGCTACACCTTC. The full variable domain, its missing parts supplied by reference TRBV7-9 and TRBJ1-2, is DTGVSQNPRHKITKRGQNVTFRCDPISEHNRLYWYRQTLGQGPEFLTYFQNEAQLEKSRLLSDRFSAERPKGSFSTLEIQRTEQGDSAMYLCASSWDGGVDYGYTFGSGTRLTVV.

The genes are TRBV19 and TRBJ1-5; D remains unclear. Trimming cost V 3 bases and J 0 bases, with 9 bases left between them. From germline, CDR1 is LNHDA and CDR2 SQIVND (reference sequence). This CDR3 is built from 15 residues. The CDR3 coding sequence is TGTGCCAGTAGTATTGTTACGCATAGCAATCAGCCCCAGCATTTT. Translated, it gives CASSIVTHSNQPQHF.

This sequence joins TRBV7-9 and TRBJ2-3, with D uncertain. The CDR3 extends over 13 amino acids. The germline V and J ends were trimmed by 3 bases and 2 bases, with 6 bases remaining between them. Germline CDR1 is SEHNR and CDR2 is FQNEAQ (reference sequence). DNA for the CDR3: TGTGCCAGCAGCTTTACCAACACAGATACGCAGTATTTT. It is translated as CASSFTNTDTQYF.

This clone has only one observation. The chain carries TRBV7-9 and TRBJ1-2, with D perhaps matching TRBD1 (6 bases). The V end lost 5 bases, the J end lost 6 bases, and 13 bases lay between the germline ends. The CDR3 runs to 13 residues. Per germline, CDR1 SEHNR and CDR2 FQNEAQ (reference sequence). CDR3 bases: TGTGCCAGCAGCGTGAGACAGGACGATGGCTACACCTTC. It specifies CASSVRQDDGYTF.

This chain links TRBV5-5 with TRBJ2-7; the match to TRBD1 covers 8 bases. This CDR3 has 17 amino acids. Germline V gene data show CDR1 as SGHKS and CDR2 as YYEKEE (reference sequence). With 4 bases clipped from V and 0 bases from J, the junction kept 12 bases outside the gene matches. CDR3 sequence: CASSRSTGAFSSYEQYF. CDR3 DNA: TGTGCCAGCAGCCGCTCGACAGGGGCGTTTAGCTCCTACGAGCAGTACTTC.

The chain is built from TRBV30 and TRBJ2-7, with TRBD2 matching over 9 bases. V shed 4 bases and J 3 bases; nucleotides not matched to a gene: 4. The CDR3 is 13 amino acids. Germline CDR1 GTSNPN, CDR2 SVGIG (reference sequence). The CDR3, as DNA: TGTGCCTGGAAGGGCGGGAGGGACTACGAGCAGTACTTC. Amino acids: CAWKGGRDYEQYF.

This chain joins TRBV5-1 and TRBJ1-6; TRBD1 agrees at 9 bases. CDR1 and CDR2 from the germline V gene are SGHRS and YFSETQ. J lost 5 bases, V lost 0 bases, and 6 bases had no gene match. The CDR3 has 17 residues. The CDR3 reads CASSLARDRVDNSPLHF. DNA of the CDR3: TGCGCCAGCAGCTTGGCCCGGGACAGGGTGGATAATTCACCCCTCCACTTT.

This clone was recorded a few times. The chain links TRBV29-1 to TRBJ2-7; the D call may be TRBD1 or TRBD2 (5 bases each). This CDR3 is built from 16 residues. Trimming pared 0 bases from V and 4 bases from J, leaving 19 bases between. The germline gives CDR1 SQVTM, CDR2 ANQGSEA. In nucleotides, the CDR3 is TGCAGCGTTGAAGATGCGAGGGAGACAGCTTCTTACGAGCAGTACTTC. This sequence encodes CSVEDARETASYEQYF.

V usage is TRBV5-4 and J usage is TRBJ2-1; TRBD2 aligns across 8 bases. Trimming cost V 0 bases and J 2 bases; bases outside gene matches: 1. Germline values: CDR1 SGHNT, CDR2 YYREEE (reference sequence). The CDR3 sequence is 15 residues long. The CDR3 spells CASSLERGTYNEQFF. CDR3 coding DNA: TGTGCCAGCAGCTTGGAGCGGGGGACCTACAATGAGCAGTTCTTC.

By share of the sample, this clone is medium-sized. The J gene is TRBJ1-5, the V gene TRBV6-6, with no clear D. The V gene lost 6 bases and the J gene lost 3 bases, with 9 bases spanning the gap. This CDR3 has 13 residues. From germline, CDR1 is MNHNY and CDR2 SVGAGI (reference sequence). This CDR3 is CASRGSINQPQHF. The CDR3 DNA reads TGTGCCAGCAGAGGGTCCATCAATCAGCCCCAGCATTTT.

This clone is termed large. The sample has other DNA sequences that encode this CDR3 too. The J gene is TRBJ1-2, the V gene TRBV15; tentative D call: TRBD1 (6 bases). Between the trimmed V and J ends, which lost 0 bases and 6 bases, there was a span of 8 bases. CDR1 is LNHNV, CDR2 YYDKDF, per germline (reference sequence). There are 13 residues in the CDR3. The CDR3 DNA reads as TGTGCCACCAGCAGAGAGGAGGGGGATGGCTACACCTTC. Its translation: CATSREEGDGYTF.

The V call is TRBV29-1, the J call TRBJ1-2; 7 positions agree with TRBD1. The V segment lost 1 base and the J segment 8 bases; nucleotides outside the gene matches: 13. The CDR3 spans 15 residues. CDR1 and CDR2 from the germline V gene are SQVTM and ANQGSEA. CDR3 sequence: CSVEVLPDRARGYTF. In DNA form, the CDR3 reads TGCAGCGTTGAAGTACTCCCCGACAGGGCCCGGGGCTACACCTTC.

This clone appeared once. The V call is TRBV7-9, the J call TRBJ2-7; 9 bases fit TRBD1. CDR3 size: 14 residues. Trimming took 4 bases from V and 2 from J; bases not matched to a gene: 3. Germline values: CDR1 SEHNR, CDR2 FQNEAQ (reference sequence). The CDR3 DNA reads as TGTGCCAGCAGCTCGGGACAGGGCCCCTACGAGCAGTACTTC. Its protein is CASSSGQGPYEQYF.

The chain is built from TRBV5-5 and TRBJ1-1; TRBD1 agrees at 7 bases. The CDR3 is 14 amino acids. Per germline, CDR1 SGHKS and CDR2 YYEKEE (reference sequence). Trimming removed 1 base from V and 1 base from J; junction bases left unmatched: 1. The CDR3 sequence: CASSLRTGNTEAFF. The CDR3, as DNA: TGTGCCAGCAGCTTGAGGACAGGGAACACTGAAGCTTTCTTT.

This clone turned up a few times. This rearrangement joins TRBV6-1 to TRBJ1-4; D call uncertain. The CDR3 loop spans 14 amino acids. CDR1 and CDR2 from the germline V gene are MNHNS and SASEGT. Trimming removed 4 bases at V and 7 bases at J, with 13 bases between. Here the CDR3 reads CASSAEGVTEKLFF. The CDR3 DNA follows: TGTGCCAGCAGTGCCGAAGGCGTAACTGAAAAACTGTTTTTT.

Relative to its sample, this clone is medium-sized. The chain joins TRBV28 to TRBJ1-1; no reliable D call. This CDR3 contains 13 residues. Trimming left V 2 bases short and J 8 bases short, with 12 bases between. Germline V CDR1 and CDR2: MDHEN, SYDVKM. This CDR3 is CASSLRGEPEAFF. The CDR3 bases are TGTGCCAGCAGTTTACGTGGGGAGCCAGAAGCTTTCTTT. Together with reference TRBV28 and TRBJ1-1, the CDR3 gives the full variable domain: DVKVTQSSRYLVKRTGEKVFLECVQDMDHENMFWYRQDPGLGLRLIYFSYDVKMKEKGDIPEGYSVSREKKERFSLILESASTNQTSMYLCASSLRGEPEAFFGQGTRLTVV.

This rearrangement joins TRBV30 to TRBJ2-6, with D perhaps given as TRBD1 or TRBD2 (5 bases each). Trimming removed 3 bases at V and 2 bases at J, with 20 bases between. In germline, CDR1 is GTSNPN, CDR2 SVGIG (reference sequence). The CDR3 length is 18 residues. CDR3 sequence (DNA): TGTGCCTGGAGGCTCGGGGCCCAGGCTATCGCTGGGGCCAACGTCCTGACTTTC. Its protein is CAWRLGAQAIAGANVLTF.

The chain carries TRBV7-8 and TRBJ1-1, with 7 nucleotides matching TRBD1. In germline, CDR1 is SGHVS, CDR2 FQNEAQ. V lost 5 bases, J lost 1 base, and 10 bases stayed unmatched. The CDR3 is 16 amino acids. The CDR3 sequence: CASSLGTEWRNTEAFF. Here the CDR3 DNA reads TGTGCCAGCAGCCTCGGGACAGAGTGGAGGAACACTGAAGCTTTCTTT.

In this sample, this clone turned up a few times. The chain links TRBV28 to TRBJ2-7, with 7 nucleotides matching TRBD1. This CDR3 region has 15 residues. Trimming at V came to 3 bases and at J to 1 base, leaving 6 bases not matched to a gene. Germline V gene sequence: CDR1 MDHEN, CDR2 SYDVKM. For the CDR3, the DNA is TGTGCCAGCAGTTTCAGGGGGAAGAGATCCTACGAGCAGTACTTC. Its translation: CASSFRGKRSYEQYF. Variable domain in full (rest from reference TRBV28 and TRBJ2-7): DVKVTQSSRYLVKRTGEKVFLECVQDMDHENMFWYRQDPGLGLRLIYFSYDVKMKEKGDIPEGYSVSREKKERFSLILESASTNQTSMYLCASSFRGKRSYEQYFGPGTRLTVT.

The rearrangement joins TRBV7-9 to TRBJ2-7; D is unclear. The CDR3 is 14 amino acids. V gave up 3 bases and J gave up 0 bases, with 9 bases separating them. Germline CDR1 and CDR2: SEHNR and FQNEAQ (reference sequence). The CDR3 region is CASSFGANSYEQYF. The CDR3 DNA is TGTGCCAGCAGCTTTGGAGCAAACTCCTACGAGCAGTACTTC.

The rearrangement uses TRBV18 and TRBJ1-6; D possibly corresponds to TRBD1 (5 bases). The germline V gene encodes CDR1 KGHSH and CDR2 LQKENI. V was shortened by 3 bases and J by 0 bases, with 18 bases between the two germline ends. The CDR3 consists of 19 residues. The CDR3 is CASSPYVTGEGSYNSPLHF. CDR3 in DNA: TGTGCCAGCTCACCGTACGTGACGGGGGAGGGCTCCTATAATTCACCCCTCCACTTT.

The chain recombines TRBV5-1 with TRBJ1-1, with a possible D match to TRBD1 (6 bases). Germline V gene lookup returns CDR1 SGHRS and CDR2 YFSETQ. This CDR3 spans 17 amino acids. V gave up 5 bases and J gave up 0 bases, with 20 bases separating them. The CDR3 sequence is CASSQEGGRALNTEAFF. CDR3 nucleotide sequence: TGCGCCAGCAGTCAAGAAGGGGGTAGAGCCTTGAACACTGAAGCTTTCTTT.

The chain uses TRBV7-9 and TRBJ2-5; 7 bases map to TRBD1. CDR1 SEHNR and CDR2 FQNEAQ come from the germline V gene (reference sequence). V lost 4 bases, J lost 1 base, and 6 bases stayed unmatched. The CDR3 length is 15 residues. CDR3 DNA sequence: TGTGCCAGCAGCTACCGGGACAGATCCCAAGAGACCCAGTACTTC. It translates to CASSYRDRSQETQYF.

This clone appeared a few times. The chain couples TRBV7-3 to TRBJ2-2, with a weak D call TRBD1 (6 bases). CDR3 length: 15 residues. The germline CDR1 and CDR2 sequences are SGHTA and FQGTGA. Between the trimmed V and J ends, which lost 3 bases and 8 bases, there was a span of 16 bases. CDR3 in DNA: TGTGCCAGCAGCTTGGGGGCCGTAGGAGTTGGGGAGCTGTTTTTT. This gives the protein CASSLGAVGVGELFF.

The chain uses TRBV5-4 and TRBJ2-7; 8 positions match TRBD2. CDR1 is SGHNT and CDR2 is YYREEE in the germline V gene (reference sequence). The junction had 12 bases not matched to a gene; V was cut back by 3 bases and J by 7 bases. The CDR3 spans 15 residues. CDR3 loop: CASSSFTSGLMEQYF. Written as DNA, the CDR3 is TGTGCCAGCAGCTCCTTTACTAGCGGCCTGATGGAGCAGTACTTC.

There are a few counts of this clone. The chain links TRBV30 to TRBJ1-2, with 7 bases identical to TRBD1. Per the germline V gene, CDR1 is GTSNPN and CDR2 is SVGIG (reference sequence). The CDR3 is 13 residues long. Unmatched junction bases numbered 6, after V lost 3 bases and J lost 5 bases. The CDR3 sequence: CAWSRDRPYGYTF. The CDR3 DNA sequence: TGTGCCTGGAGCCGGGACAGACCTTATGGCTACACCTTC.

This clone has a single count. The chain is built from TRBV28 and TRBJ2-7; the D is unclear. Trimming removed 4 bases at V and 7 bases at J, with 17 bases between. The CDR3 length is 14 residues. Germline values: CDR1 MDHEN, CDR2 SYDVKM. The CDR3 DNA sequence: TGTGCCAGCAGTTCTCGTCAACTTCCTAGTGAGCAGTACTTC. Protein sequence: CASSSRQLPSEQYF.

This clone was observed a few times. CDR3 DNA sequence: TGTGCCAGCAGCTTAGTCAGGTGGGAGTCCGAGCAGTACTTC. Residues: CASSLVRWESEQYF. The J gene is TRBJ2-7, the V gene TRBV7-8, with D maybe TRBD2 (5 bases). Germline CDR1 SGHVS, CDR2 FQNEAQ. V was cut by 1 base and J by 6 bases, with 13 bases left in between. The CDR3 totals 14 residues.